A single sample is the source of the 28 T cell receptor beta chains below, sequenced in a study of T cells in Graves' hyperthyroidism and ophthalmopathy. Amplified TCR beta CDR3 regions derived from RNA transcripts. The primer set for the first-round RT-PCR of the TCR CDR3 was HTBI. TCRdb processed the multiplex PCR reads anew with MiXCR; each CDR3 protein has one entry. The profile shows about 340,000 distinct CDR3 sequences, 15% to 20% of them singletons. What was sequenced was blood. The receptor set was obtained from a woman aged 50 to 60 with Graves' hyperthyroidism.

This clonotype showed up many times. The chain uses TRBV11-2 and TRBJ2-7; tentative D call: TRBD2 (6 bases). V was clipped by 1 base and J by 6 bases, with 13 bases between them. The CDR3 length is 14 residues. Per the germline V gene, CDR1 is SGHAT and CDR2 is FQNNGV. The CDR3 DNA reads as TGTGCCAGCAGCTTAGGCGGGGAGTGGTTCGAGCAGTACGTC. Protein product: CASSLGGEWFEQYV.

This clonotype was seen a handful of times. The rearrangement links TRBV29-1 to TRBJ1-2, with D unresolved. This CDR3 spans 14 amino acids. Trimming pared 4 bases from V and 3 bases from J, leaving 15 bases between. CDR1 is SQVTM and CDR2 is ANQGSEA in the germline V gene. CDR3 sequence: CSVGDALVDYGYTF. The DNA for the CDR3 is TGCAGCGTTGGAGACGCGTTGGTAGACTATGGCTACACCTTC.

The CDR3 reads CASSYSDRGQPQHF. CDR3 DNA: TGTGCCAGCAGTTACTCGGACAGGGGGCAGCCCCAGCATTTT. The chain uses TRBV6-5 and TRBJ1-5; 10 bases line up with TRBD1. The CDR3 sequence is 14 residues long. V dropped 0 bases and J dropped 7; count of bases not matched to a gene: 0. In germline, CDR1 is MNHEY, CDR2 SVGAGI.

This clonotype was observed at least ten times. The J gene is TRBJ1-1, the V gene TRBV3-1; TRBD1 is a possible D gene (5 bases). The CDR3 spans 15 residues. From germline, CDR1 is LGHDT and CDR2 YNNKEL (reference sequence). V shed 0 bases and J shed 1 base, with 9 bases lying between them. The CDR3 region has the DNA TGTGCCAGCAGCCAAGATCTAACAGGGAACACTGAAGCTTTCTTT. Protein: CASSQDLTGNTEAFF. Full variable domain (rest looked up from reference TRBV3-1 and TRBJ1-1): DTAVSQTPKYLVTQMGNDKSIKCEQNLGHDTMYWYKQDSKKFLKIMFSYNNKELIINETVPNRFSPKSPDKAHLNLHINSLELGDSAVYFCASSQDLTGNTEAFFGQGTRLTVV.

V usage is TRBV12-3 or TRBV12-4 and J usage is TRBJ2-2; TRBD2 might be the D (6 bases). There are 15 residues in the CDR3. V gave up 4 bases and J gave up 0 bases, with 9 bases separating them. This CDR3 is CASSYSGPNTGELFF. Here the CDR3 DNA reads TGTGCCAGCAGTTACAGCGGGCCGAACACCGGGGAGCTGTTTTTT.

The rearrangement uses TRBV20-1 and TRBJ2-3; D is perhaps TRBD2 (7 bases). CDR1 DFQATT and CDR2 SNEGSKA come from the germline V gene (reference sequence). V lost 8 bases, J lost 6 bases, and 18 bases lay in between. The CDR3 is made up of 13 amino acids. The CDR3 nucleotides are TGCAGTCTCGTCCGGGGGGCCGAGGATACGCAGTATTTT. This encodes CSLVRGAEDTQYF.

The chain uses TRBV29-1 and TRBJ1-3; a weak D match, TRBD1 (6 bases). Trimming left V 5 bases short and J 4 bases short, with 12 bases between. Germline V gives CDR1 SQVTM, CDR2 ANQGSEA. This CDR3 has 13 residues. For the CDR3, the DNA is TGCAGCGTTCCTGGACAGAAAGGAAACACCATATATTTT. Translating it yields CSVPGQKGNTIYF.

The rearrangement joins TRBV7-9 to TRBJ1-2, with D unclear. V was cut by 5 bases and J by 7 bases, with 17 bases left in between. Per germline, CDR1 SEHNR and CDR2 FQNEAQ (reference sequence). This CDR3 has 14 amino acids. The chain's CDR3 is CASSPGEGFGGYTF. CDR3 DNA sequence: TGTGCCAGCAGCCCGGGTGAGGGATTTGGTGGCTACACCTTC.

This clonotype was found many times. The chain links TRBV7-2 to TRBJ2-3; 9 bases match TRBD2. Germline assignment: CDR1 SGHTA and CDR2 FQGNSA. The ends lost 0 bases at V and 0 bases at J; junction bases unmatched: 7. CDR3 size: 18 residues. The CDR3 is CASSLATVAGASTDTQYF. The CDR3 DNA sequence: TGTGCCAGCAGCTTAGCAACTGTAGCGGGGGCTAGCACAGATACGCAGTATTTT.

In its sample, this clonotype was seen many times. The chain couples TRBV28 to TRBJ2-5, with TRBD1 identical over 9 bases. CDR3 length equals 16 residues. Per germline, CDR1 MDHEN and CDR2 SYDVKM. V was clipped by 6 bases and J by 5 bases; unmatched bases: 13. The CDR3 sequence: CASSRPTGTGRETQYF. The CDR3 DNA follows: TGTGCCAGCAGCCGACCCACCGGGACAGGGCGGGAGACCCAGTACTTC.

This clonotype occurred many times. The CDR3 spells CASSLLGRPYGYTF. In DNA form, the CDR3 reads TGTGCCAGCAGTCTTCTTGGACGCCCCTATGGCTACACCTTC. V and J are TRBV12-3 or TRBV12-4 and TRBJ1-2, with no clear D. There are 14 residues in the CDR3. Between the trimmed V and J ends, which lost 5 bases and 4 bases, there was a span of 14 bases.

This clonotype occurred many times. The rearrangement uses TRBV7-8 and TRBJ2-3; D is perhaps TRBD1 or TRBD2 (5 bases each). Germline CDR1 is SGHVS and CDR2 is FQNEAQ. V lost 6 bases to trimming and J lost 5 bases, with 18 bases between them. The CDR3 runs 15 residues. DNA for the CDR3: TGTGCCAGCAGGCTAGTAGGCCAGGGAGAAGATACGCAGTATTTT. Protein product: CASRLVGQGEDTQYF.

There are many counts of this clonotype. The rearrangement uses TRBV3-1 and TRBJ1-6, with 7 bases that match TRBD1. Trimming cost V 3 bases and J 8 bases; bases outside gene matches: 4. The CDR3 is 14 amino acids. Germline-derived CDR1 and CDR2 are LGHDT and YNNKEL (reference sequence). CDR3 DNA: TGTGCCAGCAGCCAGGGTACAGGGGATTCACCCCTCCACTTT. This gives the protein CASSQGTGDSPLHF.

The CDR3 nucleotides read TGTGCCAGCAGTGAGTGGAGGGCGAGCACTGAAGCTTTCTTT. Translating gives CASSEWRASTEAFF. The V call is TRBV6-1, the J call TRBJ1-1; D gene unclear. V shed 3 bases and J shed 4 bases, with 12 bases lying between them. Germline CDR1 reads MNHNS; CDR2 reads SASEGT. The CDR3 has 14 amino acids.

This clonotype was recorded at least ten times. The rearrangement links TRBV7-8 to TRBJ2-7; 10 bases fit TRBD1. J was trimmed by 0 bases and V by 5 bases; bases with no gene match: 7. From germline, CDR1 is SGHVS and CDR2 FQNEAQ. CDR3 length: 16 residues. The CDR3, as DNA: TGTGCCAGCAGCATATCCGGGACAGGGGTCTCCTACGAGCAGTACGTC. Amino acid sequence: CASSISGTGVSYEQYV.

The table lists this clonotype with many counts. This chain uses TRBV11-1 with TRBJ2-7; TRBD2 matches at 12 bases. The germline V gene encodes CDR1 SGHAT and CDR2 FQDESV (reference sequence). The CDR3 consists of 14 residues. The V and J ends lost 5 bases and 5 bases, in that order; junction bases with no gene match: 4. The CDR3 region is CASSLTSGRNEQYF. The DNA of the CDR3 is TGTGCCAGCAGCCTTACTAGCGGGAGGAACGAGCAGTACTTC.

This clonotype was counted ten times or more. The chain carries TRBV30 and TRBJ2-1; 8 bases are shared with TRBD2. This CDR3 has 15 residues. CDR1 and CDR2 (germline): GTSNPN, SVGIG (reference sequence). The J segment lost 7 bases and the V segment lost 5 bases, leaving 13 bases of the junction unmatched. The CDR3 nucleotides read TGTGCCTGGGCCACTCCTGCTAGCGGGTTGAATGAGCAGTTCTTC. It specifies CAWATPASGLNEQFF.

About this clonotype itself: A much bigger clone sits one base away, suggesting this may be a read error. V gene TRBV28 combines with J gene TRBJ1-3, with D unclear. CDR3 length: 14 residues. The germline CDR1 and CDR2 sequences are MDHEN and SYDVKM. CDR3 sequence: CASSATGSGNAIYF. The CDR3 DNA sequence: TGTGCCAGCAGTGCGACGGGCTCTGGAAACGCCATATATTTT.

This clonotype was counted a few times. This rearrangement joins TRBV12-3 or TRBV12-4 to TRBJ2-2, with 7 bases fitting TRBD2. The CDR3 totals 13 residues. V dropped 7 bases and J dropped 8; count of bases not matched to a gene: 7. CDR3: CASTILGGGELFF. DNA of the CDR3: TGTGCCAGCACCATTCTCGGGGGGGGGGAGCTGTTTTTT.

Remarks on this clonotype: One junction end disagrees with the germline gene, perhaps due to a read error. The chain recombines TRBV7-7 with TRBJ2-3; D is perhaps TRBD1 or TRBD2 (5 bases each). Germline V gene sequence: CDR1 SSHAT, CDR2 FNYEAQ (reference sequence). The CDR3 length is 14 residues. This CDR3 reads CASSPSRGADTQYF. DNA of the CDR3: TGTGCTAGCAGCCCCTCCCGAGGGGCAGATACGCAGTATTTT.

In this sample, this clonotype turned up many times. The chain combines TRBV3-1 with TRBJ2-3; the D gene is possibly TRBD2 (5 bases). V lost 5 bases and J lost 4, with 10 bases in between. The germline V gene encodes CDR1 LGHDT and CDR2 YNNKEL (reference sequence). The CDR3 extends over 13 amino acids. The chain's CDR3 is CASSWLASDTQYF. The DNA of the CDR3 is TGTGCCAGCAGCTGGCTAGCCTCAGATACGCAGTATTTT.

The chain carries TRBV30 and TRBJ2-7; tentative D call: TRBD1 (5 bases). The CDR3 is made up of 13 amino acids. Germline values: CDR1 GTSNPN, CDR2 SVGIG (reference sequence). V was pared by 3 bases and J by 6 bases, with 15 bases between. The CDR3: CAWRSSGLGEQYF. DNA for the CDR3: TGTGCCTGGAGATCTTCAGGGCTGGGCGAGCAGTACTTC.

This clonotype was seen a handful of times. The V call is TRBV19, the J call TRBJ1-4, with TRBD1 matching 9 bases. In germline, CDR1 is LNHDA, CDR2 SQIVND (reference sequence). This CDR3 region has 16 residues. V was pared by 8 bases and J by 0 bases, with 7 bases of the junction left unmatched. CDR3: CASHRDRAPTNEKLFF. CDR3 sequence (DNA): TGTGCCAGTCACCGGGACAGGGCCCCAACTAATGAAAAACTGTTTTTT.

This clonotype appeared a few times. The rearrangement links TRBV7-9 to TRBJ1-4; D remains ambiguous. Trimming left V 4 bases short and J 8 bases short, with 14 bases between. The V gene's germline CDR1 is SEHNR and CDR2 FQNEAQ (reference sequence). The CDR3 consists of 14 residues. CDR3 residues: CASSSGTNVEKLFF. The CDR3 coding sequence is TGTGCCAGCAGCTCAGGAACGAATGTCGAAAAACTGTTTTTT.

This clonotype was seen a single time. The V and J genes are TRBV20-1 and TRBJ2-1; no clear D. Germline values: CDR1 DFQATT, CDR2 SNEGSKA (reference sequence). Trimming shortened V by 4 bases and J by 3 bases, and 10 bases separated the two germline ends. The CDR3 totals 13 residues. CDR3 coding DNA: TGCAGTGCTACCCAAGACTTCTACAATGAGCAGTTCTTC. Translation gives CSATQDFYNEQFF.

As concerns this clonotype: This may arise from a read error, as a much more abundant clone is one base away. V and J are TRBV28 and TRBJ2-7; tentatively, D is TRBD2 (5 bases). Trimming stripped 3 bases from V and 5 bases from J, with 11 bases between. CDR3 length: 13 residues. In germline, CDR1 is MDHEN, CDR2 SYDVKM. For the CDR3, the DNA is TGTGCCAGCAGTTTCGACGGGGTGGACGAGCAGTACTTC. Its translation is CASSFDGVDEQYF.

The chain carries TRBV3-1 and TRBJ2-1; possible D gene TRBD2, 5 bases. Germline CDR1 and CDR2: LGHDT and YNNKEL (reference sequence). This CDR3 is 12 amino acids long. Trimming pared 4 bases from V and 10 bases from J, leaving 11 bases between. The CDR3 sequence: CASSPPSGEQFF. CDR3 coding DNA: TGTGCCAGCAGCCCACCTTCGGGAGAGCAGTTCTTC.

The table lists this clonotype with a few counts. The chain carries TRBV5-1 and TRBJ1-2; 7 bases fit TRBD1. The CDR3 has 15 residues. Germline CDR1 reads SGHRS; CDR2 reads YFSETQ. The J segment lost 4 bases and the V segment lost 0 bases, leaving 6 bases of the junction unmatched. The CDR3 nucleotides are TGCGCCAGCAGCTTGGCCGGGGAGGGGGCCTATGGCTACACCTTC. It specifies CASSLAGEGAYGYTF.